This entry lists 21 T cell receptor beta chains sequenced from one sample in a study of OX40 agonist ivuxolimab in advanced cancers. The method was immunoSEQ multiplex PCR; TCRdb's version includes in-frame clones alone and lacks a portion of them. Here the sample spans almost 90,000 clones, just over 90% being singletons. The sequences come from CD4+ or CD8+ T cells sorted from blood, collected in a trial of the OX40 agonist ivuxolimab. The receptors originated from an adult with an advanced solid tumor such as melanoma, head and neck, liver or kidney cancer.

The chain uses TRBV5-1 and TRBJ2-4, with 10 bases matching TRBD1. Germline CDR1 reads SGHRS; CDR2 reads YFSETQ. The CDR3 extends over 14 amino acids. Trimming cost V 4 bases and J 9 bases; bases outside gene matches: 7. This CDR3 reads CASSKGQGSSIQYF. The CDR3, as DNA: TGCGCCAGCAGCAAGGGACAGGGGTCGAGCATTCAGTACTTC.

This sequence joins TRBV19 and TRBJ2-1, with D perhaps TRBD2 (6 bases). V was clipped by 3 bases and J by 9 bases, with 9 bases between them. Per germline, CDR1 LNHDA and CDR2 SQIVND (reference sequence). This CDR3 spans 12 amino acids. CDR3 in amino acids: CASSISGVEQFF. CDR3 bases: TGTGCCAGTAGTATCTCGGGGGTTGAGCAGTTCTTC.

V usage is TRBV2 and J usage is TRBJ2-5; D remains ambiguous. The V end was cut by 0 bases, the J end by 6 bases, with 5 bases between. This CDR3 has 12 amino acids. The V gene's germline CDR1 is SNHLY and CDR2 FYNNEI. CDR3 protein: CASSEADQTQYF. The CDR3 nucleotides read TGTGCCAGCAGTGAAGCAGACCAGACCCAGTACTTC.

This chain links TRBV27 with TRBJ2-3; 13 bases fit TRBD2. V lost 1 base to trimming and J lost 3 bases; unmatched junction nucleotides: 4. This CDR3 region has 17 residues. CDR1 and CDR2 from the germline V gene are MNHEY and SMNVEV (reference sequence). This CDR3 reads CASSLFGLAGDTDTQYF. As DNA, the CDR3 is TGTGCCAGCAGTTTATTTGGACTAGCGGGAGATACAGATACGCAGTATTTT.

This sequence joins TRBV28 and TRBJ2-1; D perhaps matches TRBD2 (6 bases). The CDR3 consists of 17 residues. Trimming took 6 bases from V and 0 from J, leaving 18 bases between them. CDR1 and CDR2 from the germline V gene are MDHEN and SYDVKM. CDR3 coding DNA: TGTGCCAGCAGCCGCACCATGACTAGGTCCTCCTACAATGAGCAGTTCTTC. Protein sequence: CASSRTMTRSSYNEQFF.

J is TRBJ1-1 and V is TRBV21-1. TRBV21-1 is assigned pseudogene status. The CDR3 totals 16 residues. The DNA of the CDR3 is TGTGCCAGCAGCAAAGCAAGGAGGGAGGGAAGAACTGAAGCTTTCTTT. Encoded protein: CASSKARREGRTEAFF.

CDR3 DNA sequence: TGCGCCAGCAGCCAAGGAGGACTAGCGGGGGGGCCCACCGGGGAGCTGTTTTTT. Residues: CASSQGGLAGGPTGELFF. This chain connects TRBV4-1 to TRBJ2-2, with TRBD2 matching over 15 bases. V dropped 1 base and J dropped 4; count of bases not matched to a gene: 4. Germline CDR1 MGHRA, CDR2 YSYEKL. The CDR3 extends over 18 amino acids.

V gene TRBV19 combines with J gene TRBJ2-2, with 10 bases lining up with TRBD2. Unmatched junction bases numbered 5, after V lost 3 bases and J lost 4 bases. Germline-derived CDR1 and CDR2 are LNHDA and SQIVND (reference sequence). This CDR3 has 16 residues. The CDR3 protein is CASSIRTSGFTGELFF. In DNA form, the CDR3 reads TGTGCCAGTAGTATCCGGACTAGCGGTTTCACCGGGGAGCTGTTTTTT.

The chain couples TRBV7-2 to TRBJ1-1; 8 nucleotides align to TRBD1. This CDR3 has 15 amino acids. V lost 5 bases, J lost 4 bases, and 9 bases stayed unmatched. Germline CDR1 reads SGHTA; CDR2 reads FQGNSA. The CDR3 here is CASSLGQGRGTEAFF. The DNA for the CDR3 is TGTGCCAGCAGCCTAGGACAGGGTAGAGGCACTGAAGCTTTCTTT.

This clone was observed a few times. This chain joins TRBV5-6 and TRBJ2-7, with D possibly TRBD2 on 6 matching bases. In germline, CDR1 is SGHDT, CDR2 YYEEEE. The CDR3 has 15 residues. The ends were cut back, 0 bases at V and 3 bases at J, with 13 bases in the middle. CDR3 bases: TGTGCCAGCAGCTTGGGGGTGGGAGGTGGCTACGAGCAGTACTTC. It is translated as CASSLGVGGGYEQYF.

There are a few counts of this clone. The rearrangement uses TRBV2 and TRBJ1-4, with 8 bases identical to TRBD1. This CDR3 spans 15 amino acids. V shed 4 bases and J 7 bases; nucleotides not matched to a gene: 8. From germline, CDR1 is SNHLY and CDR2 FYNNEI. CDR3 bases: TGTGCCAGCAGTGGTACGACAGGGGATCGTGAAAAACTGTTTTTT. This translates into CASSGTTGDREKLFF. Using reference TRBV2 and TRBJ1-4 for the parts outside the CDR3, the full variable domain is EPEVTQTPSHQVTQMGQEVILRCVPISNHLYFYWYRQILGQKVEFLVSFYNNEISEKSEIFDDQFSVERPDGSNFTLKIRSTKLEDSAMYFCASSGTTGDREKLFFGSGTQLSVL.

The gene calls are TRBV15 and TRBJ2-2, with 9 positions matching TRBD1. V shed 8 bases and J 7 bases; nucleotides not matched to a gene: 8. The CDR3 sequence is 14 residues long. CDR1 and CDR2 from the germline V gene are LNHNV and YYDKDF (reference sequence). The CDR3 is CATERQGDGGELFF. CDR3 DNA sequence: TGTGCCACCGAGAGACAGGGGGACGGCGGGGAGCTGTTTTTT.

Only one count was recorded for this clone. The chain couples TRBV30 to TRBJ2-2; 8 bases agree with TRBD2. The CDR3 is made up of 12 amino acids. V was clipped by 6 bases and J by 6 bases; unmatched bases: 3. CDR1 and CDR2 from the germline V gene are GTSNPN and SVGIG (reference sequence). The CDR3 nucleotides read TGTGCCTGCCGGGGGGGCCCCGGGGAGCTGTTTTTT. It codes for CACRGGPGELFF.

The chain uses TRBV4-3 and TRBJ2-1; D not certain. CDR3 size: 15 residues. Trimming left V 4 bases short and J 5 bases short, with 15 bases between. Per germline, CDR1 LGHNA and CDR2 YSLEER. The CDR3 region is CASSRRLKDDNEQFF. CDR3 coding DNA: TGCGCCAGCAGCCGTCGACTCAAAGATGACAATGAGCAGTTCTTC.

This clone was seen a single time. The chain combines TRBV28 with TRBJ2-5; D remains ambiguous. Per germline, CDR1 MDHEN and CDR2 SYDVKM. This CDR3 contains 15 residues. Trimming cost V 3 bases and J 2 bases, with 13 bases left between them. CDR3 nucleotides: TGTGCCAGCAGTTTCGACCCGCCACGACAAGAGACCCAGTACTTC. Translated: CASSFDPPRQETQYF.

The J gene is TRBJ1-1, the V gene TRBV7-2, with no clear D. Looked up from germline, CDR1 is SGHTA and CDR2 is FQGNSA. The CDR3 covers 15 residues. Trimming pared 2 bases from V and 4 bases from J, leaving 14 bases between. The CDR3 DNA sequence: TGTGCCAGCAGCTTAATTTTGGGGTCCGGCACTGAAGCTTTCTTT. It is translated as CASSLILGSGTEAFF.

The chain couples TRBV28 to TRBJ1-2, with D possibly matching TRBD1 (5 bases). Germline CDR1 MDHEN, CDR2 SYDVKM. The CDR3 loop spans 14 amino acids. The germline V and J ends were trimmed by 3 bases and 8 bases, with 16 bases remaining between them. The CDR3 loop reads CASSLQGRSSGYTF. Here the CDR3 DNA reads TGTGCCAGCAGTTTGCAGGGAAGAAGTTCGGGCTACACCTTC.

The chain's CDR3 is CASSLLDRGSPLHF. The CDR3 DNA reads as TGTGCCAGCAGCTTATTAGACCGGGGTTCACCCCTCCACTTT. The V gene is TRBV7-8, the J gene TRBJ1-6; D gene unclear. Trimming shortened V by 2 bases and J by 9 bases, and 11 bases separated the two germline ends. The CDR3 extends over 14 amino acids. Germline V gene lookup returns CDR1 SGHVS and CDR2 FQNEAQ.

In this sample, this clone turned up a few times. The chain employs TRBV6-5 and TRBJ2-7; tentative D call: TRBD2 (5 bases). This CDR3 has 14 amino acids. Trimming cost V 0 bases and J 4 bases, with 10 bases left between them. Germline values: CDR1 MNHEY, CDR2 SVGAGI. CDR3 protein: CASSYSFGNYEQYF. The CDR3 nucleotides are TGTGCCAGCAGTTACTCGTTCGGGAATTACGAGCAGTACTTC.

The CDR3 DNA reads as TGTGCCAGCAGCCCACGCCGAGTCGGACAGGGGATAGATACGCAGTATTTT. Encoded protein: CASSPRRVGQGIDTQYF. The chain links TRBV13 to TRBJ2-3; TRBD1 agrees at 9 bases. V gave up 5 bases and J gave up 5 bases; unmatched junction bases: 14. Per the germline V gene, CDR1 is PRHDT and CDR2 is FYEKMQ (reference sequence). The CDR3 is 17 residues long.

The chain has TRBV4-2 and TRBJ2-2; the D gene is possibly TRBD2 (6 bases). This CDR3 is 17 amino acids long. Trimming shortened V by 1 base and J by 3 bases, and 15 bases separated the two germline ends. Germline CDR1 and CDR2: LGHNA and YNFKEQ. CDR3 residues: CASSQGGGTHYTGELFF. Written as DNA, the CDR3 is TGTGCCAGCAGCCAAGGGGGCGGGACCCATTACACCGGGGAGCTGTTTTTT.